The sequence of this T cell receptor (beta chain) was determined in a study of blood T cells in healthy people across ages. Study background: T cells yielded about one barcoded beta molecule per two cells through template switching. General study points: The donors' CMV status was not determined, possibly confounding changes in expanded clonotypes. Per million T cells, TCR beta diversity dropped roughly linearly as age increased.

This clonotype has at least ten counts. Its antigen is currently unknown. Trimming stripped 4 bases from V and 0 bases from J, with 15 bases between. Germline CDR1 reads DFQATT; CDR2 reads SNEGSKA (reference sequence). CDR3 length: 16 amino acids. The sample providers were healthy Caucasian people from Russia, aged about 6 to 100. With a J-beta primer mix and a sample-barcoded 5' primer, a second PCR ran about 7 to 12 cycles. TCRdb called the 5' RACE reads again in MiXCR, with one record for every CDR3 protein. The sample has 630,000 or so distinct CDR3 sequences; about 32% are singletons. The source of this sequence is a woman at least 80 years old in good health. The sample was blood. J is TRBJ1-4 and V is TRBV20-1, with D maybe TRBD1 (6 bases). The CDR3 nucleotides are TGCAGTGCTACAAACAGAGACAGGACAACTAATGAAAAACTGTTTTTT. Amino acid sequence: CSATNRDRTTNEKLFF.